The 16 T cell receptor beta chains presented below share a single source sample, sequenced in a study of blood T cell repertoires in COVID-19. Generated by immunoSEQ multiplex PCR, the TCRdb table keeps only in-frame clones and is missing some. The sample carries approximately 280,000 clones, around 92% recorded once. The specimen sequenced was PBMCs or T cells enriched from blood (not recorded which). These receptors originate from a woman aged 60-75 years who had recovered from COVID-19.

The V call is TRBV5-1, the J call TRBJ1-1, with 8 bases identical to TRBD1. CDR3 length: 12 residues. Trimming took 4 bases from V and 6 from J; bases not matched to a gene: 2. Germline V CDR1 and CDR2: SGHRS, YFSETQ. DNA of the CDR3: TGCGCCAGCAGCACGGGACAGGCTGAAGCTTTCTTT. Protein: CASSTGQAEAFF. The entire variable domain, with the rest obtained from reference TRBV5-1 and TRBJ1-1, is as follows: KAGVTQTPRYLIKTRGQQVTLSCSPISGHRSVSWYQQTPGQGLQFLFEYFSETQRNKGNFPGRFSGRQFSNSRSEMNVSTLELGDSALYLCASSTGQAEAFFGQGTRLTVV.

This clone appeared a single time. The rearrangement links TRBV27 to TRBJ1-1; a weak D match, TRBD1 (5 bases). CDR1 and CDR2 (germline): MNHEY, SMNVEV (reference sequence). Trimming removed 4 bases at V and 0 bases at J, with 18 bases between. The CDR3 covers 17 residues. This CDR3 reads CASSSYPQARMNTEAFF. The CDR3 DNA is TGTGCCAGCAGTTCATACCCACAGGCGCGAATGAACACTGAAGCTTTCTTT.

This clone was seen a single time. The chain carries TRBV15 and TRBJ2-7; D gene ambiguous. CDR1 is LNHNV and CDR2 is YYDKDF in the germline V gene (reference sequence). The CDR3 contains 13 residues. V dropped 0 bases and J dropped 8 bases, with 11 bases sitting between them. DNA of the CDR3: TGTGCCACCAGCAGAGAGCCCTCCGAGAAGCAGTACTTC. Encoded protein: CATSREPSEKQYF. The full variable domain, rest sourced from reference TRBV15 and TRBJ2-7, is DAMVIQNPRYQVTQFGKPVTLSCSQTLNHNVMYWYQQKSSQAPKLLFHYYDKDFNNEADTPDNFQSRRPNTSFCFLDIRSPGLGDTAMYLCATSREPSEKQYFGPGTRLTVT.

The genes are TRBV6-5 and TRBJ1-5; 10 bases agree with TRBD1. CDR1 MNHEY and CDR2 SVGAGI come from the germline V gene. The CDR3 contains 13 residues. Trimming at V came to 10 bases and at J to 5 bases, leaving 5 bases not matched to a gene. CDR3 sequence reads: CANIGQGDQPQHF. In nucleotides, the CDR3 is TGTGCCAACATAGGACAGGGGGATCAGCCCCAGCATTTT.

The CDR3, as DNA: TGTGCCAGCAGTTTCCAGTACCCGTATTCACCCCTCCACTTT. Amino acids: CASSFQYPYSPLHF. This chain uses TRBV28 with TRBJ1-6; no reliable D call. Trimming pared 3 bases from V and 8 bases from J, leaving 11 bases between. Germline-derived CDR1 and CDR2 are MDHEN and SYDVKM. This CDR3 is 14 amino acids long. Using reference TRBV28 and TRBJ1-6 for the parts outside the CDR3, the full variable domain is DVKVTQSSRYLVKRTGEKVFLECVQDMDHENMFWYRQDPGLGLRLIYFSYDVKMKEKGDIPEGYSVSREKKERFSLILESASTNQTSMYLCASSFQYPYSPLHFGNGTRLTVT.

The chain has TRBV29-1 and TRBJ1-2; no definite D call. The CDR3 is 14 residues long. V was shortened by 5 bases and J by 8 bases, with 21 bases between the two germline ends. Germline V CDR1 and CDR2: SQVTM, ANQGSEA. CDR3 bases: TGCAGCGTTACCCGATCGTCTTTGCCCGGGGGCTACACCTTC. It yields the protein CSVTRSSLPGGYTF.

The chain employs TRBV27 and TRBJ2-3; the D gene is possibly TRBD2 (6 bases). This CDR3 is built from 15 residues. The V end was cut by 2 bases, the J end by 4 bases, with 13 bases between. Germline V CDR1 and CDR2: MNHEY, SMNVEV (reference sequence). CDR3 coding DNA: TGTGCCAGCAGTTTAAGAGGCGGGACTCCAGATACGCAGTATTTT. Translated, it gives CASSLRGGTPDTQYF.

V is TRBV28 and J is TRBJ2-7, with a tentative D call TRBD2 (7 bases). The length of the CDR3 is 17 residues. Trimming stripped 7 bases from V and 0 bases from J, with 22 bases between. Germline assignment: CDR1 MDHEN and CDR2 SYDVKM. CDR3 in amino acids: CASIPSGLRDNSYEQYF. The CDR3 nucleotides read TGTGCCAGCATCCCTTCGGGACTACGGGACAACTCCTACGAGCAGTACTTC.

The rearrangement links TRBV7-3 to TRBJ1-1, with D tentatively TRBD1 (5 bases). V gave up 7 bases and J gave up 5 bases, with 29 bases separating them. The CDR3 is made up of 18 amino acids. Germline V gene lookup returns CDR1 SGHTA and CDR2 FQGTGA. For the CDR3, the DNA is TGTGCCAGCAACCTAATATCAAAGGGGCCCTTGGGGTGGACTGAAGCTTTCTTT. It is translated as CASNLISKGPLGWTEAFF. The full variable domain, with the rest looked up from reference TRBV7-3 and TRBJ1-1, is GAGVSQTPSNKVTEKGKYVELRCDPISGHTALYWYRQSLGQGPEFLIYFQGTGAADDSGLPNDRFFAVRPEGSVSTLKIQRTERGDSAVYLCASNLISKGPLGWTEAFFGQGTRLTVV.

The chain links TRBV10-2 to TRBJ2-7; 9 bases align to TRBD1. There are 15 residues in the CDR3. Trimming took 8 bases from V and 2 from J; bases not matched to a gene: 10. The germline V gene encodes CDR1 WSHSY and CDR2 SAAADI. CDR3 nucleotide sequence: TGCGCCAGCCATGACCGGGACAGGGCCCCCTACGAGCAGTACTTC. Translating it yields CASHDRDRAPYEQYF.

This sequence joins TRBV7-2 and TRBJ2-5, with D possibly TRBD1 on 5 matching bases. CDR1 is SGHTA and CDR2 is FQGNSA in the germline V gene. There are 14 residues in the CDR3. V was clipped by 5 bases and J by 3 bases, with 13 bases between them. CDR3 bases: TGTGCCAGCAGCCCAGGGTGGGCAGAAGAGACCCAGTACTTC. The encoded protein is CASSPGWAEETQYF. The whole variable domain, remainder taken from reference TRBV7-2 and TRBJ2-5, is GAGVSQSPSNKVTEKGKDVELRCDPISGHTALYWYRQSLGQGLEFLIYFQGNSAPDKSGLPSDRFSAERTGGSVSTLTIQRTQQEDSAVYLCASSPGWAEETQYFGPGTRLLVL.

The rearrangement joins TRBV3-1 (or the pseudogene TRBV3-2) to TRBJ1-5; tentative D call: TRBD1 (6 bases). CDR3 length equals 13 residues. CDR1 is LGHDT, CDR2 YNNKEL, per germline (reference sequence). V was clipped by 5 bases and J by 2 bases, with 7 bases between them. The DNA of the CDR3 is TGTGCCAGCAGCTACAGGGGCAATCAGCCCCAGCATTTT. It encodes CASSYRGNQPQHF.

The chain joins TRBV5-6 to TRBJ1-3, with a possible D match to TRBD1 (5 bases). Germline V gives CDR1 SGHDT, CDR2 YYEEEE. V was trimmed by 5 bases and J by 0 bases, leaving 15 bases between them. The CDR3 is 16 residues long. Here the CDR3 DNA reads TGTGCCAGCAGTGCCCAGGACACCTACTCTGGAAACACCATATATTTT. Its translation is CASSAQDTYSGNTIYF.

The rearrangement uses TRBV7-9 and TRBJ2-3, with D possibly being TRBD1 (5 bases). CDR3 length: 12 amino acids. Trimming shortened V by 4 bases and J by 8 bases, and 10 bases separated the two germline ends. From germline, CDR1 is SEHNR and CDR2 FQNEAQ (reference sequence). CDR3 sequence reads: CASSSADSTQYF. CDR3 coding DNA: TGTGCCAGCAGCTCAGCTGACAGTACGCAGTATTTT.

The chain employs TRBV9 and TRBJ2-1, with D perhaps TRBD1 (6 bases). Germline V gene data show CDR1 as SGDLS and CDR2 as YYNGEE. The V gene lost 2 bases and the J gene lost 3 bases, with 12 bases spanning the gap. The CDR3 length is 15 residues. CDR3 DNA sequence: TGTGCCAGCAGCGTTCAGGGGACGGACTACAATGAGCAGTTCTTC. It encodes CASSVQGTDYNEQFF.

The gene calls are TRBV7-9 and TRBJ1-1; 7 nucleotides agree with TRBD1. V gave up 4 bases and J gave up 4 bases; unmatched junction bases: 9. The CDR3 has 15 residues. CDR1 and CDR2 (germline): SEHNR, FQNEAQ (reference sequence). The CDR3 loop reads CASSSPGGLTTEAFF. For the CDR3, the DNA is TGTGCCAGCAGCTCCCCAGGGGGTCTCACCACTGAAGCTTTCTTT.